This T cell receptor (beta chain) was captured in a study of blood T cell repertoires in COVID-19. This CDR3 region has 13 residues. The germline gives CDR1 MNHEY, CDR2 SVGAGI. Trimming pared 7 bases from V and 1 base from J, leaving 10 bases between. Assay used: immunoSEQ multiplex PCR; TCRdb lists only in-frame clones, some missing. The table records about 360,000 clones, around 90% of them present only once. This clone was detected a few times. The chain links TRBV6-5 to TRBJ1-1; TRBD1 might be the D (5 bases). Sequencing used peripheral blood. The sequence derives from a human donor in a cohort sampled during active COVID-19. CDR3 residues: CASIPTGNTEAFF. Here the CDR3 DNA reads TGTGCCAGCATCCCTACAGGGAACACTGAAGCTTTCTTT.